Described below is a single T cell receptor beta chain sequence and its context. Trimming removed 6 bases at V and 2 bases at J, with 10 bases between. The CDR3 is 14 residues long. CDR1 MNHEY and CDR2 SVGAGI come from the germline V gene. This entry is derived from a study of T cells in tumors after PD-1 blockade. Sequencing was performed with immunoSEQ multiplex PCR; in TCRdb, only in-frame clones are kept and a portion is missing. Here the sample spans several thousand clones, 55% to 65% being singletons. The rearrangement uses TRBV6-5 and TRBJ2-2, with D perhaps matching TRBD2 (5 bases). This receptor was taken from a human donor with basal cell carcinoma. The material sequenced was tumor tissue, taken after anti-PD-1 treatment. CDR3: CASSQRLNTGELFF. The CDR3 coding sequence is TGTGCCAGCAGCCAAAGACTAAACACCGGGGAGCTGTTTTTT.